This TCR beta chain is drawn from a study of blood T cells in healthy people across ages. This clonotype was counted many times. CDR1 is DFQATT, CDR2 SNEGSKA, per germline (reference sequence). CDR3 length: 15 amino acids. V was clipped by 6 bases and J by 4 bases; unmatched bases: 8. Then a second PCR, running about 6 to 12 cycles, was carried out with a sample-barcoded 5' primer and a J-beta primer mix. In TCRdb, the 5' RACE reads were re-called with MiXCR into one record per CDR3 protein. The sample includes around 900,000 distinct CDR3 sequences, around 28% seen only once; the top ten take roughly a sixth.

This sequence was found in a woman aged 80 or older in good health. The sequenced sample was blood. The chain links TRBV20-1 to TRBJ2-3, with TRBD1 matching over 12 bases. CDR3 in DNA: TGCAGTGCAGAACCGGGACAGGGGGCCCCAGATACGCAGTATTTT. Translating it yields CSAEPGQGAPDTQYF.